These 21 T cell receptor beta chains were sequenced from one sample in a study of blood T cells in healthy people across ages. A J-beta primer mix and a sample-barcoded 5' primer were used in a second PCR of about 7 to 12 cycles. A single record per CDR3 protein comes from TCRdb applying MiXCR to the 5' RACE reads. The data contain roughly 1.9 million distinct CDR3 sequences, around 42% of them singletons. Material: blood. These receptors were taken from a human donor in good health.

CDR3 nucleotides: TGTGCCAGCAGCCCAGGGGCACACGGGAACTATGGCTACACCTTC. Translating it yields CASSPGAHGNYGYTF. The chain uses TRBV6-1 and TRBJ1-2, with a weak D call TRBD1 (6 bases). The germline V and J ends were trimmed by 6 bases and 2 bases, with 16 bases remaining between them. The CDR3 is made up of 15 amino acids. CDR1 is MNHNS, CDR2 SASEGT, per germline.

This chain uses TRBV7-9 with TRBJ2-1, with 8 bases fitting TRBD2. The CDR3 has 15 residues. CDR1 SEHNR and CDR2 FQNEAQ come from the germline V gene (reference sequence). V shed 5 bases, J shed 8 bases, and the junction held 11 bases outside the gene matches. CDR3 region: CASSSSGGGSDEQFF. For the CDR3, the DNA is TGTGCCAGCAGCAGTTCGGGGGGGGGCTCGGATGAGCAGTTCTTC.

The chain is built from TRBV20-1 and TRBJ2-5; TRBD1 might be the D (6 bases). Germline-derived CDR1 and CDR2 are DFQATT and SNEGSKA (reference sequence). V was cut by 1 base and J by 0 bases, with 9 bases left in between. This CDR3 has 14 residues. This CDR3 reads CSARGRGYQETQYF. The CDR3 coding sequence is TGCAGTGCTAGAGGCAGGGGATACCAAGAGACCCAGTACTTC.

The chain carries TRBV20-1 and TRBJ2-1, with no clear D. CDR1 and CDR2 (germline): DFQATT, SNEGSKA (reference sequence). Trimming stripped 0 bases from V and 5 bases from J, with 11 bases between. This CDR3 has 14 residues. CDR3 protein: CSARELSSHNEQFF. The CDR3 nucleotides are TGCAGTGCTAGAGAATTGTCTTCCCACAATGAGCAGTTCTTC.

The chain combines TRBV10-3 with TRBJ1-5; 7 positions agree with TRBD1. Trimming cost V 2 bases and J 6 bases; bases outside gene matches: 7. Germline V gene data show CDR1 as ENHRY and CDR2 as SYGVKD. The CDR3 covers 15 residues. The CDR3 loop reads CAISEGEGAAQPQHF. CDR3 bases: TGTGCCATCAGTGAGGGGGAGGGGGCTGCTCAGCCCCAGCATTTT.

This clonotype has a handful of counts. CDR3 sequence reads: CASSMVPGIEETQYF. The CDR3 nucleotides read TGCGCCAGCAGCATGGTCCCCGGGATTGAAGAGACCCAGTACTTC. The chain employs TRBV5-1 and TRBJ2-5; D is perhaps TRBD2 (5 bases). Trimming cost V 4 bases and J 3 bases, with 16 bases left between them. Germline values: CDR1 SGHRS, CDR2 YFSETQ. The CDR3 has 15 residues.

This sequence joins TRBV4-3 and TRBJ2-5; TRBD1 matches at 7 bases. This CDR3 is built from 16 residues. Losses at the gene ends were 0 bases for V and 5 bases for J; bases not matched to a gene: 9. Germline CDR1 is LGHNA and CDR2 is YSLEER. CDR3 sequence reads: CASSQEQGIGAETQYF. CDR3 DNA sequence: TGCGCCAGCAGCCAAGAACAGGGGATCGGTGCGGAGACCCAGTACTTC.

This clonotype was observed once. The J gene is TRBJ2-4, the V gene TRBV2; maybe TRBD1 (5 bases). Germline V gives CDR1 SNHLY, CDR2 FYNNEI. Trimming took off 8 bases at V and 13 bases at J, with 15 bases between the two ends. The CDR3 runs to 11 residues. Here the CDR3 DNA reads TGTGCCAGCGCACCAGGGAATGAGCAGTACTTC. This gives the protein CASAPGNEQYF.

Notes on this clonotype: A much larger clone differs from this one at a single base, so this may be a read error. V usage is TRBV9 and J usage is TRBJ2-4; D unresolved. The DNA end lines up better with TRBJ2-7; the J call may be wrong. The CDR3 length is 14 residues. CDR1 and CDR2 from the germline V gene are SGDLS and YYNGEE. The CDR3 is CASSVTSSSCEQYF. The CDR3 DNA reads TGTGCCAGCAGCGTAACCAGTAGCTCCTGCGAGCAGTACTTC.

This clonotype was recorded a few times. The chain links TRBV3-1 to TRBJ2-1, with D perhaps assigned TRBD1 or TRBD2 (6 bases each). This CDR3 has 18 residues. Germline loops: CDR1 LGHDT, CDR2 YNNKEL (reference sequence). V lost 6 bases and J 2 bases, leaving 23 bases between the germline ends. This CDR3 reads CASSHDPSEGGAYNEQFF. As DNA, the CDR3 is TGTGCCAGCAGTCATGACCCCTCTGAGGGGGGAGCCTACAATGAGCAGTTCTTC.

The chain has TRBV20-1 and TRBJ2-3; TRBD1 matches 7 bases. The CDR3 has 14 amino acids. J lost 3 bases, V lost 6 bases, and 9 bases had no gene match. Germline V gene data show CDR1 as DFQATT and CDR2 as SNEGSKA (reference sequence). In DNA, the CDR3 is TGCAGTGCCAAGACAGGGATAGGGACAGATACGCAGTATTTT. Translated: CSAKTGIGTDTQYF.

This clonotype was seen more than once but under ten times. A much larger clone differs by one base, so this may be a read error. This chain uses TRBV2 with TRBJ1-2; 7 nucleotides align to TRBD1. This CDR3 region has 14 residues. Looked up from germline, CDR1 is SNHLY and CDR2 is FYNNEI. The V segment lost 6 bases and the J segment 2 bases; nucleotides outside the gene matches: 6. The CDR3, as DNA: TGTGCCAGCAGGGACGGGACAGAAAACTATGGCTACACCTTC. As protein: CASRDGTENYGYTF.

The chain recombines TRBV18 with TRBJ2-3; D is unclear. The length of the CDR3 is 16 residues. CDR1 is KGHSH and CDR2 is LQKENI in the germline V gene. Trimming shortened V by 3 bases and J by 3 bases, and 16 bases separated the two germline ends. CDR3 protein: CASSPDGLGWTDTQYF. CDR3 DNA: TGTGCCAGCTCACCCGATGGGCTAGGGTGGACAGATACGCAGTATTTT. Drawing the rest from reference TRBV18 and TRBJ2-3, the complete variable domain is NAGVMQNPRHLVRRRGQEARLRCSPMKGHSHVYWYRQLPEEGLKFMVYLQKENIIDESGMPKERFSAEFPKEGPSILRIQQVVRGDSAAYFCASSPDGLGWTDTQYFGPGTRLTVL.

This clonotype was seen once. The gene calls are TRBV4-1 and TRBJ2-3; D unresolved. V was shortened by 0 bases and J by 8 bases, with 21 bases between the two germline ends. The CDR3 is 17 residues long. Germline assignment: CDR1 MGHRA and CDR2 YSYEKL. The CDR3 nucleotides are TGCGCCAGCAGCCAAGAGATTAACTCCCTATTCCCCCCTACGCAGTATTTT. Translating gives CASSQEINSLFPPTQYF.

Many counts were recorded for this clonotype. The rearrangement joins TRBV24-1 to TRBJ2-5; D could derive from TRBD1 or TRBD2 (6 bases each). The CDR3 is 16 residues long. CDR1 and CDR2 from the germline V gene are KGHDR and SFDVKD. With 6 bases removed from V and 0 bases from J, the gap between germline ends came to 16 bases. CDR3 bases: TGTGCCACCAGTAGGGGGGCAGCAGCTTACCAAGAGACCCAGTACTTC. This gives the protein CATSRGAAAYQETQYF.

This sequence joins TRBV29-1 and TRBJ1-1, with 8 bases that match TRBD1. The V gene end was trimmed by 6 bases and the J gene end by 4 bases; junction bases not matched to a gene: 7. This CDR3 is 13 amino acids long. Germline lookup yields CDR1 SQVTM and CDR2 ANQGSEA. The CDR3: CSVETGVGTEAFF. The CDR3 coding sequence is TGCAGCGTAGAGACAGGGGTGGGCACTGAAGCTTTCTTT.

The chain couples TRBV12-3 or TRBV12-4 to TRBJ2-1; perhaps D is TRBD1 or TRBD2 (5 bases each). The CDR3 extends over 13 amino acids. Trimming pared 5 bases from V and 14 bases from J, leaving 19 bases between. DNA for the CDR3: TGTGCCAGCAGTCGATCAGACAGTCCAGCGGAGTTCTTC. Its translation: CASSRSDSPAEFF.

This clonotype has only a few counts. The gene calls are TRBV13 and TRBJ2-5; D is unclear. Germline CDR1 reads PRHDT; CDR2 reads FYEKMQ (reference sequence). The CDR3 covers 13 residues. Between the trimmed V and J ends, which lost 0 bases and 4 bases, there was a span of 6 bases. This CDR3 reads CASSLGTIETQYF. The CDR3 DNA is TGTGCCAGCAGCTTAGGGACCATAGAGACCCAGTACTTC. Complete variable domain (other parts from reference TRBV13 and TRBJ2-5): AAGVIQSPRHLIKEKRETATLKCYPIPRHDTVYWYQQGPGQDPQFLISFYEKMQSDKGSIPDRFSAQQFSDYHSELNMSSLELGDSALYFCASSLGTIETQYFGPGTRLLVL.

This clonotype appeared a few times. V and J are TRBV11-2 and TRBJ2-3, with D possibly TRBD1 on 5 matching bases. Germline V gene data show CDR1 as SGHAT and CDR2 as FQNNGV. V lost 5 bases and J 6 bases, leaving 24 bases between the germline ends. The CDR3 spans 17 residues. CDR3 DNA sequence: TGTGCCAGCAGCCCAGGGCCCTACGGAAATATGGTGGATACGCAGTATTTT. It specifies CASSPGPYGNMVDTQYF.

This rearrangement joins TRBV5-1 to TRBJ1-1; D ambiguous. Trimming took off 0 bases at V and 10 bases at J, with 16 bases between the two ends. CDR1 and CDR2 (germline): SGHRS, YFSETQ. The CDR3 covers 14 residues. As DNA, the CDR3 is TGCGCCAGCAGCTTGGAGGGATTCCCCACGGCAGCTTTCTTT. Protein product: CASSLEGFPTAAFF.

This clonotype has only a few counts. J is TRBJ2-7 and V is TRBV28, with D perhaps TRBD1 (6 bases). CDR1 and CDR2 (germline): MDHEN, SYDVKM. This CDR3 is 17 amino acids long. Trimming took off 2 bases at V and 3 bases at J, with 20 bases between the two ends. DNA of the CDR3: TGTGCCAGCAGTTTAAAGGGAGTCGGGACATTAAGCTACGAGCAGTACTTC. This gives the protein CASSLKGVGTLSYEQYF.